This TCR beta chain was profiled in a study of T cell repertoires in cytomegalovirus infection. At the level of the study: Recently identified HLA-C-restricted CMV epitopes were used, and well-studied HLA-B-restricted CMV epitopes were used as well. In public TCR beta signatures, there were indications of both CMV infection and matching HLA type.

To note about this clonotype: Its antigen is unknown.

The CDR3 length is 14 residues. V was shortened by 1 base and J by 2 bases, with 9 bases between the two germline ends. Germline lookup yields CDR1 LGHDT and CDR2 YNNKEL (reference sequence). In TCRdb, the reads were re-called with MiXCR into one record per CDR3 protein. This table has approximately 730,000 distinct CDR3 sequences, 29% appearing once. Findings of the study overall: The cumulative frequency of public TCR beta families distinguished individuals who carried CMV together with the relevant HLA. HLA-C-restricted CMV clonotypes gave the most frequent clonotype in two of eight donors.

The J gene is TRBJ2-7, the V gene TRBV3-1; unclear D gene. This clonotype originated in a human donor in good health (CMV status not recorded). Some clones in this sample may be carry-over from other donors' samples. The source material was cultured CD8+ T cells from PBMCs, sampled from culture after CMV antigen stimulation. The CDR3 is CASSQGVGTYEQYF. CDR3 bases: TGTGCCAGCAGCCAAGGTGTAGGTACCTACGAGCAGTACTTC.